What follows are 10 T cell receptor beta chains derived from one specimen sequenced in a study of human T cells and chemical hapten exposure. Time point noted: patch test 3, about 24 weeks after DPC sensitization. Treatment defined: therapeutic diphenylcyclopropenone sensitization with weekly scalp DPC. Using its own MiXCR run on the RACE reads, TCRdb lists one record per CDR3 protein. The sample includes about 160,000 distinct CDR3 sequences, about 30% of them seen just once. The sample here was whole blood, taken in connection with sensitization to the hapten diphenylcyclopropenone (DPC). These receptors originate from a woman aged 18-29 years with alopecia areata. Some clones in this sample may be carry-over from other donors' samples.

The chain uses TRBV11-3 and TRBJ2-1; 13 bases line up with TRBD2. This CDR3 is built from 15 residues. Germline lookup yields CDR1 SGHNT and CDR2 YENEEA. With V trimmed by 4 bases and J by 5 bases, 2 bases remained unmatched. CDR3 in DNA: TGTGCCAGCAGCTCGACTAGCGGGGGGAACAATGAGCAGTTCTTC. It yields the protein CASSSTSGGNNEQFF.

This clonotype was counted a few times. The chain is built from TRBV24-1 and TRBJ2-3; D may be TRBD1 (6 bases). Trimming removed 6 bases from V and 6 bases from J, with 9 bases in between. This CDR3 spans 12 amino acids. Germline values: CDR1 KGHDR, CDR2 SFDVKD. CDR3 in amino acids: CATSTGSDTQYF. The CDR3, as DNA: TGTGCCACCAGTACAGGGTCGGATACGCAGTATTTT.

In its sample, this clonotype was seen a few times. The chain couples TRBV21-1 to TRBJ2-4. TRBV21-1 is marked as a pseudogene. This CDR3 spans 17 amino acids. The CDR3 DNA reads as TGTGCCAGCAGCAAACCCAAGGCAGAACTAGCCAAAAACATTCAGTACTTC. Its translation is CASSKPKAELAKNIQYF.

V usage is TRBV29-1 and J usage is TRBJ1-2, with 9 nucleotides matching TRBD1. CDR1 is SQVTM and CDR2 is ANQGSEA in the germline V gene. There are 14 residues in the CDR3. Trimming took 4 bases from V and 4 from J; bases not matched to a gene: 7. The chain's CDR3 is CSVGAQGAGYGYTF. For the CDR3, the DNA is TGCAGCGTTGGGGCACAGGGGGCCGGCTATGGCTACACCTTC.

The chain uses TRBV4-1 and TRBJ2-2, with unresolved D. V lost 1 base, J lost 1 base, and 10 bases lay in between. CDR1 is MGHRA, CDR2 YSYEKL, per germline. The CDR3 totals 16 residues. CDR3 loop: CASSQVSRGNTGELFF. CDR3 bases: TGCGCCAGCAGCCAAGTATCACGAGGGAACACCGGGGAGCTGTTTTTT.

The V call is TRBV29-1, the J call TRBJ2-5; maybe TRBD2 (5 bases). CDR3 length: 12 amino acids. V lost 5 bases to trimming and J lost 3 bases, with 10 bases between them. Germline lookup yields CDR1 SQVTM and CDR2 ANQGSEA. This chain's CDR3 is CSVRLRKETQYF. The CDR3 DNA reads TGCAGCGTTAGACTACGTAAAGAGACCCAGTACTTC. Filled out from reference TRBV29-1 and TRBJ2-5, the complete variable domain reads SAVISQKPSRDICQRGTSLTIQCQVDSQVTMMFWYRQQPGQSLTLIATANQGSEATYESGFVIDKFPISRPNLTFSTLTVSNMSPEDSSIYLCSVRLRKETQYFGPGTRLLVL.

This clonotype was found a few times. The V gene is TRBV5-6, the J gene TRBJ1-4; no clear D gene. V gave up 5 bases and J gave up 8 bases, with 16 bases separating them. The CDR3 length is 14 residues. Germline lookup yields CDR1 SGHDT and CDR2 YYEEEE. CDR3 amino acids: CASSGREYLEKLFF. In DNA form, the CDR3 reads TGTGCCAGCAGTGGGAGGGAATATTTAGAAAAACTGTTTTTT.

The rearrangement links TRBV11-2 to TRBJ2-7, with no clear D. V dropped 3 bases and J dropped 2 bases, with 5 bases sitting between them. Germline V gene lookup returns CDR1 SGHAT and CDR2 FQNNGV. The CDR3 consists of 12 residues. This chain's CDR3 is CASSLVTYEQYF. CDR3 in DNA: TGTGCCAGCAGCTTGGTTACCTACGAGCAGTACTTC.

V gene TRBV5-1 combines with J gene TRBJ2-7, with TRBD1 identical over 8 bases. The CDR3 sequence is 16 residues long. The ends lost 4 bases at V and 2 bases at J; junction bases unmatched: 11. The germline gives CDR1 SGHRS, CDR2 YFSETQ. The CDR3, as DNA: TGCGCCAGCAGCCTTCACCGGGACAGGTTTACCTACGAGCAGTACTTC. This translates into CASSLHRDRFTYEQYF.

This clonotype was counted a few times. The chain recombines TRBV6-2 or TRBV6-3 with TRBJ1-6, with TRBD1 matching over 7 bases. Per the germline V gene, CDR1 is MNHEY and CDR2 is SVGEGT. This CDR3 region has 15 residues. The J segment lost 7 bases and the V segment lost 5 bases, leaving 8 bases of the junction unmatched. In DNA, the CDR3 is TGTGCCAGCAGTCCGTGGGACAGACGAAATTCACCCCTCCACTTT. Its protein is CASSPWDRRNSPLHF.